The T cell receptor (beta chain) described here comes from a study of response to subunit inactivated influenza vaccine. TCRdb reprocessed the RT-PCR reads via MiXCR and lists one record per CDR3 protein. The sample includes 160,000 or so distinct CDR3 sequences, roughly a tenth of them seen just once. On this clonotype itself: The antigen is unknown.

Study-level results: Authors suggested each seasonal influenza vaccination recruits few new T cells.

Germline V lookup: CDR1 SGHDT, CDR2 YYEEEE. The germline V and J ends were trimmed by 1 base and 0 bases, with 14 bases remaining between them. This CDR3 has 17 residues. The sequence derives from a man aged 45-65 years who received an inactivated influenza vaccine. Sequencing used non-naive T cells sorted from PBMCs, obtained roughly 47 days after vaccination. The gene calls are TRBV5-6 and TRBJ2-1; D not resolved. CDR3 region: CASSLFVVTHSYNEQFF. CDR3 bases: TGTGCCAGCAGCTTGTTTGTTGTTACACACTCCTACAATGAGCAGTTCTTC.